This T cell receptor (beta chain) was documented in a study of blood T cells in healthy people across ages. Through a sample-barcoded 5' primer and a J-beta primer mix, a second PCR was run for about 6 to 12 cycles. One entry per CDR3 protein results from TCRdb running MiXCR on the 5' RACE reads. The sample lists over 600,000 distinct CDR3 sequences; 45% to 70% were seen once. The clonotype was recovered from a man in his forties in good health. The sequenced sample consisted of blood.

The CDR3 here is CSARDQETSGSWNEQFF. CDR3 sequence (DNA): TGCAGTGCTAGAGATCAGGAGACTAGCGGGAGTTGGAATGAGCAGTTCTTC. The chain uses TRBV20-1 and TRBJ2-1; TRBD2 matches 12 bases. The length of the CDR3 is 17 residues. V shed 0 bases and J 7 bases; nucleotides not matched to a gene: 10. CDR1 is DFQATT and CDR2 is SNEGSKA in the germline V gene (reference sequence).